The 30 T cell receptor beta chains below come from one sample, sequenced in a study of blood T cells in healthy people across ages. A second PCR, run for about 6 to 11 cycles, used a sample-barcoded 5' primer plus a J-beta primer mix. MiXCR, applied by TCRdb to the 5' RACE reads, yields one record per CDR3 protein. The sample consists of roughly 800,000 distinct CDR3 sequences, 35% to 40% of them appearing once. What was sequenced was blood. Receptors were obtained from a man younger than 35 in good health.

The rearrangement joins TRBV29-1 to TRBJ2-7; 9 bases map to TRBD2. J lost 4 bases, V lost 2 bases, and 3 bases had no gene match. Germline V gene lookup returns CDR1 SQVTM and CDR2 ANQGSEA. There are 13 residues in the CDR3. The CDR3 coding sequence is TGCAGCGTTGAAACGGGACTAGCTTACGAGCAGTACTTC. Residues: CSVETGLAYEQYF.

This chain joins TRBV2 and TRBJ1-6, with a possible D match to TRBD1 (5 bases). Germline CDR1 SNHLY, CDR2 FYNNEI. The CDR3 is made up of 16 amino acids. V was shortened by 6 bases and J by 5 bases, with 17 bases between the two germline ends. The CDR3 bases are TGTGCCAGCAGGGACACGCAGGCACTTAATAATTCACCCCTCCACTTT. Translating it yields CASRDTQALNNSPLHF.

The rearrangement joins TRBV13 to TRBJ2-7; D is uncertain. The J call may be in error: the DNA end matches TRBJ2-4 better. The CDR3 sequence is 16 residues long. The germline CDR1 and CDR2 sequences are PRHDT and FYEKMQ (reference sequence). This CDR3 reads CASSPSVNYAKDIQYF. The CDR3 nucleotides read TGTGCCAGCAGCCCGTCCGTAAACTATGCCAAGGACATTCAGTACTTC.

The genes are TRBV12-5 and TRBJ1-1; D remains ambiguous. The CDR3 contains 11 residues. Germline V gene lookup returns CDR1 LGHNT and CDR2 FRNRAP. With 3 bases removed from V and 7 bases from J, the gap between germline ends came to 6 bases. The CDR3 DNA reads TGTGCTAGTGGTTTAGGCCGTGAAGCTTTCTTT. The encoded protein is CASGLGREAFF.

The table lists this clonotype with a count of one. The chain is built from TRBV12-3 or TRBV12-4 and TRBJ2-4; possibly TRBD2 for D (7 bases). Trimming cost V 3 bases and J 13 bases, with 25 bases left between them. CDR3 length equals 16 residues. The CDR3 DNA reads as TGTGCCAGCAGTTTCGCCCCAGGGGAGGGGAGAAATGAGCAGTACTTC. Its protein product is CASSFAPGEGRNEQYF.

There are a few counts of this clonotype. The J gene is TRBJ2-3, the V gene TRBV7-2; the D is unclear. The V and J ends lost 5 bases and 1 base respectively, with 13 bases between them. The CDR3 contains 15 residues. The V gene's germline CDR1 is SGHTA and CDR2 FQGNSA. The CDR3 region has the DNA TGTGCCAGCAGCCCCCCCGAAACTCGCACAGATACGCAGTATTTT. Encoded protein: CASSPPETRTDTQYF. The entire variable domain, with the rest obtained from reference TRBV7-2 and TRBJ2-3, is as follows: GAGVSQSPSNKVTEKGKDVELRCDPISGHTALYWYRQSLGQGLEFLIYFQGNSAPDKSGLPSDRFSAERTGGSVSTLTIQRTQQEDSAVYLCASSPPETRTDTQYFGPGTRLTVL.

This clonotype was detected a few times. The chain combines TRBV12-3 or TRBV12-4 with TRBJ2-1, with 9 bases fitting TRBD1. V dropped 1 base and J dropped 10; count of bases not matched to a gene: 11. This CDR3 has 16 residues. The CDR3 sequence is CASSLVGGQGPVEQFF. The CDR3 nucleotides read TGTGCCAGCAGTTTAGTAGGGGGACAGGGACCAGTCGAGCAGTTCTTC.

This clonotype was picked up many times. This sequence joins TRBV5-1 and TRBJ2-5; D remains unclear. Germline CDR1 and CDR2: SGHRS and YFSETQ. V lost 0 bases to trimming and J lost 5 bases, with 11 bases between them. The CDR3 is 14 amino acids. CDR3 in amino acids: CASSLGHFGETQYF. In nucleotides, the CDR3 is TGCGCCAGCAGCTTGGGGCATTTTGGGGAGACCCAGTACTTC.

This clonotype came up many times. The chain links TRBV21-1 to TRBJ2-5; TRBD1 is the table's D call and was not checked against the DNA. TRBV21-1 is a recognized pseudogene. The CDR3 loop spans 13 amino acids. The CDR3 bases are TGTGCCAGCGATGGGACAGCTCAAGAGACCCAGTACTTC. Translation: CASDGTAQETQYF.

This clonotype has more than one count but fewer than ten. The CDR3 DNA reads TGTGCCATCAGTGAGTCCCGGTCAGGGGACTATGGCTACACCTTC. It translates to CAISESRSGDYGYTF. The gene calls are TRBV10-3 and TRBJ1-2; maybe TRBD1 (6 bases). V lost 0 bases and J lost 3, with 11 bases in between. The CDR3 extends over 15 amino acids. In germline, CDR1 is ENHRY, CDR2 SYGVKD.

Worth noting for this clonotype: The junction departs from the called germline gene at one end, perhaps through a read error. V and J are TRBV4-2 and TRBJ2-1; a possible D gene is TRBD2 (5 bases). The germline CDR1 and CDR2 sequences are LGHNA and YNFKEQ. The CDR3 loop spans 16 amino acids. CDR3 amino acids: CAGSQGGSGTYNEQFF. The CDR3 DNA sequence: TGTGCCGGCAGCCAAGGAGGATCGGGGACCTACAATGAGCAGTTCTTC.

This clonotype showed up many times. The V call is TRBV29-1, the J call TRBJ2-1; TRBD1 matches at 7 bases. Losses at the gene ends were 6 bases for V and 3 bases for J; bases not matched to a gene: 17. Germline V lookup: CDR1 SQVTM, CDR2 ANQGSEA. The CDR3 sequence is 17 residues long. CDR3 sequence: CSVHTSPGTVGYNEQFF. CDR3 in DNA: TGCAGCGTCCACACGTCCCCCGGGACAGTTGGCTACAATGAGCAGTTCTTC.

This clonotype came up once. The DNA of the CDR3 is TGTGCCAGCAATACCGGGACAGGGGAAGGTGGCGGGGAGCTGTTTTTT. Translating it yields CASNTGTGEGGGELFF. The chain carries TRBV5-4 and TRBJ2-2, with TRBD1 matching 10 bases. The germline CDR1 and CDR2 sequences are SGHNT and YYREEE (reference sequence). The junction had 12 bases not matched to a gene; V was cut back by 6 bases and J by 7 bases. CDR3 size: 16 residues.

This clonotype showed up just a few times. This chain links TRBV7-2 with TRBJ2-2, with 10 bases matching TRBD1. This CDR3 is 15 amino acids long. V lost 3 bases, J lost 5 bases, and 3 bases stayed unmatched. CDR1 is SGHTA and CDR2 is FQGNSA in the germline V gene. The CDR3 loop is CASSFDRGRTGELFF. For the CDR3, the DNA is TGTGCCAGCAGCTTCGACAGGGGGCGGACCGGGGAGCTGTTTTTT. Drawing the rest from reference TRBV7-2 and TRBJ2-2, the complete variable domain is GAGVSQSPSNKVTEKGKDVELRCDPISGHTALYWYRQSLGQGLEFLIYFQGNSAPDKSGLPSDRFSAERTGGSVSTLTIQRTQQEDSAVYLCASSFDRGRTGELFFGEGSRLTVL.

The table lists this clonotype with a few counts. The chain uses TRBV12-3 or TRBV12-4 and TRBJ2-7; D not resolved. The CDR3 is 13 residues long. Trimming removed 4 bases from V and 7 bases from J, with 14 bases in between. The CDR3 DNA reads TGTGCCAGCAGTTCAAATTTAGGGTGGGAGCAGTACTTC. Its protein is CASSSNLGWEQYF.

This clonotype appeared a single time. The V and J genes are TRBV28 and TRBJ2-1; either TRBD1 or TRBD2 may supply D (5 bases each). The J call may be incorrect, as the DNA end agrees better with TRBJ2-7. The CDR3 totals 15 residues. The germline CDR1 and CDR2 sequences are MDHEN and SYDVKM. CDR3 region: CASRGPPSSYNEQYF. The CDR3 DNA follows: TGTGCCAGCAGGGGACCGCCAAGCTCCTACAATGAGCAGTACTTC.

This clonotype has a count of ten or more. This chain connects TRBV15 to TRBJ2-5; no firm D call. V lost 2 bases, J lost 7 bases, and 14 bases lay in between. CDR1 LNHNV and CDR2 YYDKDF come from the germline V gene (reference sequence). The CDR3 runs 14 residues. The CDR3 sequence is CATSRSMVTGTQYF. CDR3 nucleotides: TGTGCCACCAGCAGATCTATGGTAACGGGGACCCAGTACTTC.

With regard to this clonotype: At one of its ends the junction is not consistent with the germline gene, which may arise from a read error. The chain has TRBV4-1 and TRBJ1-2; the D is unclear. Germline V CDR1 and CDR2: MGHRA, YSYEKL. The CDR3 covers 12 residues. The CDR3 is CASSARPYGYAF. For the CDR3, the DNA is TGCGCCAGCAGCGCCCGACCCTATGGCTACGCCTTC.

This clonotype was observed many times. The chain couples TRBV12-3 or TRBV12-4 to TRBJ2-7; D possibly corresponds to TRBD2 (5 bases). V dropped 3 bases and J dropped 0 bases, with 12 bases sitting between them. CDR3 length: 15 residues. CDR3 bases: TGTGCCAGCAGTTTGTCAGGCAGCGGCTCCTACGAGCAGTACTTC. This gives the protein CASSLSGSGSYEQYF.

This clonotype was found many times. The V and J genes are TRBV15 and TRBJ2-5; no reliable D call. The closer fit of TRBJ2-7 to the DNA end suggests the J call may be wrong. Germline values: CDR1 LNHNV, CDR2 YYDKDF (reference sequence). This CDR3 contains 15 residues. The CDR3 here is CATSRDRVRLYEQYF. The DNA for the CDR3 is TGTGCCACCAGCAGAGATCGGGTCCGGCTCTACGAGCAGTACTTC.

This clonotype was counted ten times or more. V gene TRBV20-1 combines with J gene TRBJ2-7, with D perhaps TRBD1 or TRBD2 (5 bases each). This CDR3 is 14 amino acids long. Trimming took 1 base from V and 2 from J, leaving 12 bases between them. The germline gives CDR1 DFQATT, CDR2 SNEGSKA (reference sequence). CDR3 in DNA: TGCAGTGCTAGAGTCCGTGGGGGAACCTACGAGCAGTACTTC. Its translation is CSARVRGGTYEQYF.

The chain employs TRBV6-2 or TRBV6-3 and TRBJ1-2; D gene unclear. Per germline, CDR1 MNHEY and CDR2 SVGEGT. Trimming took off 5 bases at V and 5 bases at J, with 9 bases between the two ends. The CDR3 runs to 12 residues. In DNA form, the CDR3 reads TGTGCCAGCAGTGCGGGCCCTTATGGCTACACCTTC. It codes for CASSAGPYGYTF.

Comments on this clonotype: A much larger clone sits a single nucleotide away, making a read error possible. The chain is built from TRBV4-3 and TRBJ1-2; TRBD1 is a possible D gene (5 bases). V dropped 4 bases and J dropped 7 bases, with 19 bases sitting between them. CDR1 is LGHNA, CDR2 YSLEER, per germline. This CDR3 region has 15 residues. Written as DNA, the CDR3 is TGCGCCAGCAGCCCTTCTGGGGGGGGTCGAGGTGGCTACACCTTC. Its translation is CASSPSGGGRGGYTF.

This rearrangement joins TRBV20-1 to TRBJ2-1, with D uncertain. The DNA end is a closer match to TRBJ2-7, so the J assignment may be wrong. Germline V gene lookup returns CDR1 DFQATT and CDR2 SNEGSKA (reference sequence). The CDR3 spans 12 residues. CDR3 protein: CSAKSSYNEQYF. The CDR3 region has the DNA TGCAGTGCCAAGAGCTCCTACAATGAGCAGTACTTC.

The V and J genes are TRBV2 and TRBJ2-5; D possibly corresponds to TRBD2 (5 bases). Trimming took off 1 base at V and 3 bases at J, with 9 bases between the two ends. This CDR3 spans 14 amino acids. In germline, CDR1 is SNHLY, CDR2 FYNNEI. As DNA, the CDR3 is TGTGCCAGCAGTGAAGAAGCGGAGGAAGAGACCCAGTACTTC. Encoded protein: CASSEEAEEETQYF.

V gene TRBV12-3 or TRBV12-4 combines with J gene TRBJ1-1, with TRBD1 matching 11 bases. V lost 5 bases to trimming and J lost 7 bases; unmatched junction nucleotides: 6. CDR3 length equals 14 residues. As DNA, the CDR3 is TGTGCCAGCAGTCTTGGACAGGGGGCGGGTGAAGCTTTCTTT. This encodes CASSLGQGAGEAFF.

V and J are TRBV10-3 and TRBJ1-4; TRBD1 matches at 8 bases. Germline V gene lookup returns CDR1 ENHRY and CDR2 SYGVKD. The CDR3 is 15 residues long. V lost 11 bases, J lost 6 bases, and 14 bases stayed unmatched. CDR3 coding DNA: TGTGCCTCCAGGGACGGGCAGGGGGCGCATGAAAAACTGTTTTTT. Translating gives CASRDGQGAHEKLFF.

The chain employs TRBV6-1 and TRBJ2-2; D remains unclear. Germline V gives CDR1 MNHNS, CDR2 SASEGT. The CDR3 sequence is 11 residues long. Trimming stripped 8 bases from V and 11 bases from J, with 12 bases between. CDR3 sequence reads: CASSTPAELFF. The CDR3 DNA sequence: TGTGCCAGCTCGACTCCGGCCGAGCTGTTTTTT.

Turning to this clonotype: A much larger clone lies one base from this, so it may be a read error. The chain joins TRBV6-5 to TRBJ2-3, with D unresolved. V lost 5 bases to trimming and J lost 5 bases, with 11 bases between them. This CDR3 is 13 amino acids long. In germline, CDR1 is MNHEY, CDR2 SVGAGI. CDR3 sequence reads: CASSRNVGDTQYF. CDR3 DNA sequence: TGTGCCAGCAGTAGAAACGTAGGAGATACGCAGTATTTT.

This clonotype was found many times. The rearrangement links TRBV6-5 to TRBJ2-3; 7 positions match TRBD1. Germline lookup yields CDR1 MNHEY and CDR2 SVGAGI. This CDR3 has 18 residues. The ends lost 0 bases at V and 4 bases at J; junction bases unmatched: 13. As DNA, the CDR3 is TGTGCCAGCAGTTACTCGAGAGGGGCGACAGGGATTCCAGATACGCAGTATTTT. It yields the protein CASSYSRGATGIPDTQYF.